This T cell receptor (beta chain) was obtained from a study of T-cell memory formation after mild COVID-19. TCRdb re-analysed the 5' RACE reads in MiXCR, keeping a single row per CDR3 protein. The repertoire has some 320,000 distinct CDR3 sequences, about a sixth of them found once; the top ten carry approximately 20%. CDR1 is ENHRY and CDR2 is SYGVKD in the germline V gene. Deletions cut 4 bases from V and 7 bases from J, with 14 bases between. CDR3 length: 14 residues. This sequence was found in a man aged 18 to 29 who had mild COVID-19 (a few samples of this study predate the infection). Cell type and time point are not known. The rearrangement links TRBV10-3 to TRBJ1-5; TRBD1 is a possible D gene (6 bases). Specimen: PBMCs or a T cell subset sorted from them (not recorded which). The CDR3 sequence: CAISVAGVGQPQHF. In DNA, the CDR3 is TGTGCCATCAGTGTGGCAGGGGTAGGGCAGCCCCAGCATTTT.